This TCR beta chain was identified in a study of cytomegalovirus exposure and HLA in healthy donors. The donors were in the approximately 110-subject validation cohort; that cohort was separate from the approximately 730-subject first cohort. Comment on this clone: What it binds is unknown.

Regarding the study as a whole: High specificity and sensitivity for cytomegalovirus status were reported for the classifier. Most TCR sequences were seen very rarely across donors, but some public TCRs occurred in many.

The germline CDR1 and CDR2 sequences are SGDLS and YYNGEE. The length of the CDR3 is 14 residues. V shed 3 bases, J shed 6 bases, and the junction held 8 bases outside the gene matches. Some clones are missing from TCRdb's copy, which holds only in-frame ones; the method was immunoSEQ multiplex PCR. The table records 150,000 to 180,000 clones, 80% to 90% of them present only once. Input material: PBMCs. The rearrangement links TRBV9 to TRBJ1-2, with 7 bases matching TRBD1. The clonotype originates from a man aged 18 to 35 in good health and CMV-seropositive. For the CDR3, the DNA is TGTGCCAGCAGCGCACGACAGGGAAGGCATGGCTACACCTTC. Protein product: CASSARQGRHGYTF.